This T cell receptor (beta chain) was identified in a study of blood T cell repertoires in COVID-19. The trim removed 4 bases at V and 4 bases at J, leaving 1 base unmatched. The CDR3 is 12 amino acids. CDR1 and CDR2 from the germline V gene are GTSNPN and SVGIG (reference sequence). Assay used: immunoSEQ multiplex PCR; TCRdb lists only in-frame clones, some missing. The table has 250,000 to 350,000 clones, around 85% seen once. The sequencing sample was made of peripheral blood. This chain joins TRBV30 and TRBJ2-1; 7 positions match TRBD2. This TCR came from a human donor with COVID-19, enrolled during active disease. The donor label of this sample is uncertain. CDR3 region: CAWTSGYNEQFF. CDR3 coding DNA: TGTGCCTGGACTAGCGGATACAATGAGCAGTTCTTC.